This T cell receptor (beta chain) is drawn from a study of response to subunit inactivated influenza vaccine. This clonotype was picked up a small number of times. The antigen is not known. General study findings and limits: Each seasonal flu vaccination may recruit only limited new T cells, authors suggested.

One entry per CDR3 protein, called by TCRdb with MiXCR from the RT-PCR reads. The sample carries about 310,000 distinct CDR3 sequences, just over 20% recorded once. Trimming cost V 8 bases and J 3 bases, with 23 bases left between them. The length of the CDR3 is 16 residues. The germline V gene encodes CDR1 MDHEN and CDR2 SYDVKM. This sequence originates from a man between 50 and 69 years old who received an inactivated influenza vaccine. Specimen: PBMCs from blood, collected about 20 months after vaccination. This sequence joins TRBV28 and TRBJ2-7, with D perhaps TRBD1 or TRBD2 (5 bases each). The CDR3 here is CASPFGAEPFFYEQYF. CDR3 in DNA: TGTGCCAGCCCTTTCGGGGCAGAACCCTTTTTCTACGAGCAGTACTTC. Based on the CDR3 plus reference TRBV28 and TRBJ2-7, the full variable domain is DVKVTQSSRYLVKRTGEKVFLECVQDMDHENMFWYRQDPGLGLRLIYFSYDVKMKEKGDIPEGYSVSREKKERFSLILESASTNQTSMYLCASPFGAEPFFYEQYFGPGTRLTVT.